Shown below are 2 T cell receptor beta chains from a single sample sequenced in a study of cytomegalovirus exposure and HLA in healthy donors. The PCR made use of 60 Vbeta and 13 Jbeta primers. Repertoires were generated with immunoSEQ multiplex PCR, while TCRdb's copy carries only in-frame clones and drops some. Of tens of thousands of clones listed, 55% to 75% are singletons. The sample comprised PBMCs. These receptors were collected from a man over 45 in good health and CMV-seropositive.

The CDR3 is CASSQVAGGSTEAFF. DNA of the CDR3: TGTGCCAGCAGCCAAGTAGCCGGGGGTAGCACTGAAGCTTTCTTT. The rearrangement uses TRBV14 and TRBJ1-1; D may be TRBD1 (5 bases). CDR3 length: 15 residues. Germline V gene sequence: CDR1 SGHDN, CDR2 FVKESK. Trimming removed 1 base from V and 4 bases from J, with 13 bases in between.

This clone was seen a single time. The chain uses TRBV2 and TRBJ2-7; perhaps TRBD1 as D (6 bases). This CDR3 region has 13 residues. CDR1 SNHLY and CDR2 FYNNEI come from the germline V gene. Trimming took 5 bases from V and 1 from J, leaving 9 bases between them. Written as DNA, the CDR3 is TGTGCCAGCAGTAGGGACACTTCCTACGAGCAGTACTTC. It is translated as CASSRDTSYEQYF.